The present T cell receptor (beta chain) was sequenced within a study of metastatic and nonmetastatic thyroid tumors. In the study overall: Samples came from malignant and benign thyroid patients, and repertoires were compared across blood and tumor or nodule tissue.

TCRdb re-called clones via MiXCR from the PCR reads. This sample has around 9,000 clones, with about 30% found just once. Thyroid surgery was preceded by no treatment in any patient. The CDR3 is made up of 18 amino acids. V was trimmed by 0 bases and J by 0 bases, leaving 12 bases between them. Germline loops: CDR1 SGHAT, CDR2 FQNNGV. The TCR was taken from a female donor with papillary thyroid cancer or a benign thyroid nodule (not recorded which). Some clones in this sample may be carry-over from other donors' samples. The chain is built from TRBV11-2 and TRBJ2-6; D may be TRBD1 or TRBD2 (5 bases each). The source material was adjacent normal tissue. Here the CDR3 reads CASSLDLGRSSGANVLTF. The CDR3 DNA follows: TGTGCCAGCAGCTTAGATCTGGGACGGAGCTCTGGGGCCAACGTCCTGACTTTC.